This T cell receptor (beta chain) was identified in a study of blood T cell repertoires in COVID-19. Across the study: Sites across the United States, Italy and Spain contributed samples from acute and convalescent COVID-19. PBMCs, B-cell-depleted T cells, or T cells were the source of the cDNA or gDNA that made up the material.

The CDR3 length is 14 residues. V lost 3 bases and J 8 bases, leaving 14 bases between the germline ends. Germline V lookup: CDR1 SEHNR, CDR2 FQNEAQ (reference sequence). Seattle patient enrollment occurred during active infection, with longitudinal follow-up thereafter. Authors' methods: How many nucleated cells were present was estimated from reference gene primer amplification. Here immunoSEQ multiplex PCR was the method, and the copy in TCRdb shows in-frame clones only, minus some. The V and J calls and clone size were taken over from that table, and D and trimming were inferred from the DNA. The data show some 220,000 clones, with over 80% seen just once and around 1.3% held by the top ten.

The TCR comes from a young woman with COVID-19, enrolled during active disease. The chain joins TRBV7-9 to TRBJ2-1; tentative D call: TRBD2 (6 bases). What was sequenced was peripheral blood. As DNA, the CDR3 is TGTGCCAGCAGCTTGGAGGGGAGAGCGGATGAGCAGTTCTTC. Residues: CASSLEGRADEQFF.